Detailed here is one T cell receptor beta chain. Its antigen is unknown. This entry is derived from a study of T cell responses to AZD1222 COVID-19 vaccine. Study conclusions and caveats: Baseline antibody screening turned up just five to seven seropositive AZD1222 recipients. Spike-specific TCR breadth rose after two AZD1222 doses, and depth rose as well.

Assay used: immunoSEQ multiplex PCR; TCRdb lists only in-frame clones, some missing. The sample consists of over 50,000 clones, roughly nine tenths of them appearing once. This clonotype originated in an adult who received the AZD1222 COVID-19 vaccine. Sequenced here: peripheral blood, sampled 28 days after the second AZD1222 dose.

The CDR3, as DNA: TGTGCCACCAGTGATTCAGGGTTTCTGGGCTACACCTTC. Protein sequence: CATSDSGFLGYTF. The rearrangement uses TRBV24-1 and TRBJ1-2; a possible D gene is TRBD1 (5 bases). Trimming stripped 2 bases from V and 8 bases from J, with 11 bases between. The germline gives CDR1 KGHDR, CDR2 SFDVKD. The CDR3 totals 13 residues.